This T cell receptor (beta chain) was recovered during a study of T cells in localized non-small cell lung cancer. Trimming removed 4 bases from V and 11 bases from J, with 9 bases in between. The germline gives CDR1 SGHAT, CDR2 FQNNGV. This CDR3 is 11 amino acids long. Regarding the study as a whole: Longer overall survival accompanied higher blood T cell density. Tumor samples were not multi-region, leaving intratumor heterogeneity unexcluded. Within adjacent lung there appeared a median roughly 60 of the top 100 tumor clones. The highest T cell clonality was in uninvolved adjacent lung, above tumor.

With respect to this clone: Its target is unknown.

Profiled with immunoSEQ multiplex PCR; TCRdb holds only in-frame clones, not every one. The table lists 20,000 to 30,000 clones, 80% to 95% of them singletons. The receptor comes from a woman aged 35-75 years with stage I lung adenocarcinoma. The chain carries TRBV11-2 and TRBJ1-3, with D hard to call. The source was peripheral blood, collected before any cancer treatment. The CDR3 region is CASSSLFSIYF. CDR3 coding DNA: TGTGCCAGCAGCTCCCTTTTCTCCATATATTTT.